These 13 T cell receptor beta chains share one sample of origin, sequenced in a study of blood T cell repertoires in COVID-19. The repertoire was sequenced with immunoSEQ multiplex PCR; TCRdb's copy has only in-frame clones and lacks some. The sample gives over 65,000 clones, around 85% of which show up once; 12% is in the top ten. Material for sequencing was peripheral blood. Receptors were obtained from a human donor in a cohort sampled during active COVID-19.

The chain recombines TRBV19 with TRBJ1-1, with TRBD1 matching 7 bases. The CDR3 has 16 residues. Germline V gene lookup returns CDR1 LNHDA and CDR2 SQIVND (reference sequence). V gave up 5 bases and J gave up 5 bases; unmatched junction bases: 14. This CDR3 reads CASSVWATGKKTEAFF. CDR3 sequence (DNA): TGTGCCAGTAGTGTCTGGGCGACAGGGAAAAAAACTGAAGCTTTCTTT.

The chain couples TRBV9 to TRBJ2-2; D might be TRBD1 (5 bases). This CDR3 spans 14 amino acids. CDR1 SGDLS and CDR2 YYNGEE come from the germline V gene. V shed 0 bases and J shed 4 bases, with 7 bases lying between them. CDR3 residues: CASSVEGFTGELFF. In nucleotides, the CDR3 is TGTGCCAGCAGCGTAGAGGGGTTCACCGGGGAGCTGTTTTTT.

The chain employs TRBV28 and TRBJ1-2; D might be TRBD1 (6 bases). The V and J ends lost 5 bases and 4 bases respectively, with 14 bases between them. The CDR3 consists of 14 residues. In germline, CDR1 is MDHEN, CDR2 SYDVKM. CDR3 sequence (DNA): TGTGCCAGCAGTCCAGGACAGTTCACCTATGGCTACACCTTC. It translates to CASSPGQFTYGYTF.

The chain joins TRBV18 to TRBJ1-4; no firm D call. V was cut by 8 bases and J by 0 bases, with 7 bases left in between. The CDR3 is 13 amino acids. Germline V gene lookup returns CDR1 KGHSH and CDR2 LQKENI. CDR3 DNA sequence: TGTGCCAGCCGCGGGACAACTAATGAAAAACTGTTTTTT. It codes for CASRGTTNEKLFF.

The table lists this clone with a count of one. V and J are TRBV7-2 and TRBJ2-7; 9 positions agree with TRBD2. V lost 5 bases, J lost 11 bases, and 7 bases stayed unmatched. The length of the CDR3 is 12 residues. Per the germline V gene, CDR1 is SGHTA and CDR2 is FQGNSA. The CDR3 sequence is CASSIDAGGKYF. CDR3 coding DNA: TGTGCCAGCAGCATAGACGCGGGGGGGAAGTACTTC.

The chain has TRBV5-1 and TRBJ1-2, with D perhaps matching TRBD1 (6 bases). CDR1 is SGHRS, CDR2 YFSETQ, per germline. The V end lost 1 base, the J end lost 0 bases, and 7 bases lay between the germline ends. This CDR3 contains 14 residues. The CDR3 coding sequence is TGCGCCAGCAGCTTGCAGGGGCCTAACTATGGCTACACCTTC. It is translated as CASSLQGPNYGYTF.

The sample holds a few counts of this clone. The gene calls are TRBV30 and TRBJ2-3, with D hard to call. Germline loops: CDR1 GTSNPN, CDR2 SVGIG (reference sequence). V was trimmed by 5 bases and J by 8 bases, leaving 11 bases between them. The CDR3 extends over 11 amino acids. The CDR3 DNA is TGTGCCTGGGTTCAGTTTGGTACGCAGTATTTT. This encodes CAWVQFGTQYF.

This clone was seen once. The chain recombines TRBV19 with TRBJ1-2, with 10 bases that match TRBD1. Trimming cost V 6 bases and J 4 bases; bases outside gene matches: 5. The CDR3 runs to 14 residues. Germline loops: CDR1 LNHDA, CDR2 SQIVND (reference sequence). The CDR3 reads CASRGTGDAYGYTF. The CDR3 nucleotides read TGTGCCAGTAGGGGGACAGGGGACGCCTATGGCTACACCTTC. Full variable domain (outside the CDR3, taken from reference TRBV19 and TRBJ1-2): DGGITQSPKYLFRKEGQNVTLSCEQNLNHDAMYWYRQDPGQGLRLIYYSQIVNDFQKGDIAEGYSVSREKKESFPLTVTSAQKNPTAFYLCASRGTGDAYGYTFGSGTRLTVV.

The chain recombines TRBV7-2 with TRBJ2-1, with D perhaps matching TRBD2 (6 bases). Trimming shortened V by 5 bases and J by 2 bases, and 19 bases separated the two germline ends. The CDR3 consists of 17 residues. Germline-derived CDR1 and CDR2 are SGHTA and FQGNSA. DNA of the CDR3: TGTGCCAGCAGCCTCGGGTGGCGGGGATCCCCCTACAATGAGCAGTTCTTC. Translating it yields CASSLGWRGSPYNEQFF.

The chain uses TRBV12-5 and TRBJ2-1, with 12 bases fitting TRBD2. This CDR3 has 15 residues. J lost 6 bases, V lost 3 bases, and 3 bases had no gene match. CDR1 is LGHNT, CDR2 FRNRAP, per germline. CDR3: CASGFLLAGGNEQFF. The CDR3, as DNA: TGTGCTAGTGGTTTTCTACTAGCGGGGGGCAATGAGCAGTTCTTC.

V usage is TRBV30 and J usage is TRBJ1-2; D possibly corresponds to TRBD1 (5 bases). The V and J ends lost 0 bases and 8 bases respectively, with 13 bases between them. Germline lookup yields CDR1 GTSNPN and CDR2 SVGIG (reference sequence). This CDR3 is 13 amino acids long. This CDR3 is CAWSVLRGEGYTF. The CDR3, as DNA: TGTGCCTGGAGTGTACTTCGGGGGGAAGGCTACACCTTC. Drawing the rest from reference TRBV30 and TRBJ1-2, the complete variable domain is SQTIHQWPATLVQPVGSPLSLECTVEGTSNPNLYWYRQAAGRGLQLLFYSVGIGQISSEVPQNLSASRPQDRQFILSSKKLLLSDSGFYLCAWSVLRGEGYTFGSGTRLTVV.

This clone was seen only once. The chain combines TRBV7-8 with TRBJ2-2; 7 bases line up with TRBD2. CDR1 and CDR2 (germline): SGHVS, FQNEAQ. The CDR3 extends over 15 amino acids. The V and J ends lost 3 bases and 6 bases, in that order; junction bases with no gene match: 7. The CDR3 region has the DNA TGTGCCAGCAGCTTGGTGGGGGGGATGGCCGGGGAGCTGTTTTTT. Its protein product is CASSLVGGMAGELFF. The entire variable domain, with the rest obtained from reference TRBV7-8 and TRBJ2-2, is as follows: GAGVSQSPRYKVAKRGQDVALRCDPISGHVSLFWYQQALGQGPEFLTYFQNEAQLDKSGLPSDRFFAERPEGSVSTLKIQRTQQEDSAVYLCASSLVGGMAGELFFGEGSRLTVL.

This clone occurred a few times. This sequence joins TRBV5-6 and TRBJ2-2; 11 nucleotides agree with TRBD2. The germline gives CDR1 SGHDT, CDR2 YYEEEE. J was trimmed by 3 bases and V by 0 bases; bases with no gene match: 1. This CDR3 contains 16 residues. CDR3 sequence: CASSLGLAGHTGELFF. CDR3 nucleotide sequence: TGTGCCAGCAGCTTGGGACTAGCGGGGCACACCGGGGAGCTGTTTTTT.